These 13 T cell receptor beta chains share one sample of origin, sequenced in a study of vaccination and CD4 T cells after COVID-19. Sequenced with the Oncomine TCR Beta short-read assay was DNA taken from cultured CD4+ T cells. TCRdb reprocessed the PCR reads with MiXCR, giving one entry per CDR3 protein. The sample lists approximately 19,000 distinct CDR3 sequences; about 60% were seen once. The treatment was: approximately nine-day PBMC culture with coronavirus spike peptide pools or control peptides (ViraFEST assay). These receptors are not linked to any known antigen. The sample comprised CD4+ T cells from blood, cultured in vitro. The source is a human donor who had recovered from COVID-19.

The rearrangement uses TRBV27 and TRBJ2-3, with a possible D match to TRBD2 (9 bases). V was shortened by 0 bases and J by 1 base, with 14 bases between the two germline ends. Germline lookup yields CDR1 MNHEY and CDR2 SMNVEV (reference sequence). The CDR3 has 17 residues. The CDR3 protein is CASSLSRGGQGTDTQYF. CDR3 nucleotide sequence: TGTGCCAGCAGTTTATCGCGGGGGGGACAGGGCACAGATACGCAGTATTTT.

This clonotype is termed medium-sized. The chain couples TRBV18 to TRBJ2-7, with D possibly being TRBD2 (6 bases). Trimming pared 3 bases from V and 2 bases from J, leaving 14 bases between. Germline CDR1 reads KGHSH; CDR2 reads LQKENI. The CDR3 contains 15 residues. CDR3 protein: CASSPPSGGPYEQYF. DNA of the CDR3: TGTGCCAGCTCACCCCCCAGCGGAGGGCCCTACGAGCAGTACTTC.

V usage is TRBV6-1 and J usage is TRBJ2-4, with D hard to call. This CDR3 region has 16 residues. The V end was cut by 6 bases, the J end by 0 bases, with 15 bases between. Germline lookup yields CDR1 MNHNS and CDR2 SASEGT. The CDR3 here is CASRLGRILAKNIQYF. CDR3 coding DNA: TGTGCCAGCAGACTCGGACGGATTCTAGCCAAAAACATTCAGTACTTC.

V gene TRBV19 combines with J gene TRBJ2-7; D not certain. From germline, CDR1 is LNHDA and CDR2 SQIVND (reference sequence). The CDR3 sequence is 16 residues long. V dropped 8 bases and J dropped 2 bases, with 22 bases sitting between them. The CDR3 reads CASHIPPDKRPYEQYF. Written as DNA, the CDR3 is TGTGCCAGTCACATTCCCCCCGACAAAAGGCCCTACGAGCAGTACTTC.

This clonotype was counted only a few times. V gene TRBV19 combines with J gene TRBJ1-5; no clear D gene. The germline V gene encodes CDR1 LNHDA and CDR2 SQIVND (reference sequence). Trimming removed 3 bases from V and 7 bases from J, with 7 bases in between. The CDR3 is 12 amino acids. The chain's CDR3 is CASSISAQPQHF. DNA for the CDR3: TGTGCCAGTAGTATCAGTGCACAGCCCCAGCATTTT. Variable domain in full (rest from reference TRBV19 and TRBJ1-5): DGGITQSPKYLFRKEGQNVTLSCEQNLNHDAMYWYRQDPGQGLRLIYYSQIVNDFQKGDIAEGYSVSREKKESFPLTVTSAQKNPTAFYLCASSISAQPQHFGDGTRLSIL.

A note on this clonotype: Its ends do not fully match the called genes, so a read error is possible. The chain combines TRBV27 with TRBJ1-1; no clear D gene. This CDR3 region has 15 residues. In germline, CDR1 is MNHEY, CDR2 SMNVEV (reference sequence). CDR3 region: CASNLFRPMDTEAFF. CDR3 DNA sequence: TGTGCCAGCAATTTATTTCGGCCCATGGACACTGAAGCTTTCTTT.

This clonotype has just a few counts. The chain uses TRBV12-3 or TRBV12-4 and TRBJ1-5, with no clear D. This CDR3 spans 13 amino acids. The V end was cut by 5 bases, the J end by 10 bases, with 15 bases between. As DNA, the CDR3 is TGTGCCAGCAGTGGACCATGGATCGGACCCCAGCATTTT. Protein sequence: CASSGPWIGPQHF.

The sample holds a few counts of this clonotype. The chain combines TRBV11-3 with TRBJ2-3, with 7 bases aligning to TRBD2. Trimming took 1 base from V and 8 from J; bases not matched to a gene: 9. Germline V gene sequence: CDR1 SGHNT, CDR2 YENEEA. The CDR3 length is 15 residues. CDR3 region: CASSLAGGSGVTQYF. Written as DNA, the CDR3 is TGTGCCAGCAGCTTAGCCGGTGGGAGCGGGGTTACGCAGTATTTT.

This clonotype came up once. This sequence joins TRBV24-1 and TRBJ2-7, with D uncertain. Germline CDR1 is KGHDR and CDR2 is SFDVKD. Trimming took off 9 bases at V and 3 bases at J, with 11 bases between the two ends. CDR3 size: 12 residues. In DNA form, the CDR3 reads TGTGCCACCTTCGACATAAGCTACGAGCAGTACTTC. It codes for CATFDISYEQYF.

The chain joins TRBV12-5 to TRBJ1-5; unclear D gene. This CDR3 comprises 15 residues. The V and J ends lost 6 bases and 4 bases respectively, with 16 bases between them. Germline lookup yields CDR1 LGHNT and CDR2 FRNRAP. The CDR3 loop is CASGTTRAGNQPQHF. CDR3 sequence (DNA): TGTGCTAGTGGGACGACAAGGGCCGGGAATCAGCCCCAGCATTTT.

The chain is built from TRBV19 and TRBJ2-6; TRBD1 matches at 8 bases. Germline loops: CDR1 LNHDA, CDR2 SQIVND (reference sequence). Germline trimming cut 4 bases from V and 2 bases from J; bases unmatched to any gene: 4. This CDR3 is built from 16 residues. CDR3 sequence reads: CASSRGQGAGANVLTF. In nucleotides, the CDR3 is TGTGCCAGTAGTAGAGGACAGGGTGCTGGGGCCAACGTCCTGACTTTC.

This chain connects TRBV6-5 to TRBJ2-7; TRBD2 agrees at 8 bases. This CDR3 has 14 residues. The germline gives CDR1 MNHEY, CDR2 SVGAGI. Germline trimming cut 0 bases from V and 4 bases from J; bases unmatched to any gene: 2. The CDR3, as DNA: TGTGCCAGCAGTTACTCTAGCGGGACTTACGAGCAGTACTTC. As protein: CASSYSSGTYEQYF.

This clonotype was detected a few times. The V call is TRBV20-1, the J call TRBJ1-2, with 8 positions matching TRBD1. J lost 6 bases, V lost 6 bases, and 15 bases had no gene match. The CDR3 is 15 amino acids. Germline loops: CDR1 DFQATT, CDR2 SNEGSKA (reference sequence). The CDR3 protein is CSARAPGTGSDGYTF. In DNA, the CDR3 is TGCAGTGCCCGAGCCCCCGGGACAGGATCTGATGGCTACACCTTC.